This T cell receptor (beta chain) appears in the sequencing data of a study of tumor-infiltrating lymphocytes in primary liver carcinoma. The template, about 500 ng total RNA, yielded TCR beta cDNA made with a constant-region primer. Libraries covering TCR beta were generated through three nested multiplex PCR rounds (using a slightly modified ARM-PCR). For about 11 cycles apiece, the opening two PCR rounds ran with TRBV1-TRBV30 forward primers and a C-beta reverse primer. TCRdb reprocessed the multiplex PCR reads with MiXCR, giving one entry per CDR3 protein. The sample consists of 99,000 or so distinct CDR3 sequences, roughly four fifths of them appearing once. There are 14 residues in the CDR3. Trimming stripped 2 bases from V and 14 bases from J, with 20 bases between. Germline CDR1 MNHEY, CDR2 SVGEGT. RNA and DNA were co-extracted from about 19-30 mg of unsorted bulk tissue.

This TCR was recovered from a man aged 40-49 years with primary liver carcinoma and hepatitis B virus infection. The chain joins TRBV6-2 or TRBV6-3 to TRBJ2-3, with TRBD2 as a possible D gene (6 bases). What was sequenced was liver tumor tissue from sampling region 3. As for subset: tumor region T3, left-lateral pole. CDR3 coding DNA: TGTGCCAGCAGTTACACCGTAGTGGGAGGCCCAGTGTATTTT. Translated: CASSYTVVGGPVYF.